The clone carrying this T cell receptor (beta chain) occurred a few times. The sample originates from a study of blood T cells in healthy people across ages. Primed by a sample-barcoded 5' primer and a J-beta primer mix, a second PCR proceeded for roughly 7 to 12 cycles. MiXCR, run by TCRdb on the 5' RACE reads, gives a single entry per CDR3 protein. Here the sample spans about 1.6 million distinct CDR3 sequences, about 35% being singletons. This TCR came from a woman aged 25-40 years in good health. Source material: blood.

The CDR3 nucleotides are TGTGCCAGCAGTCTAGGACAGGGTAAAGGTCAGCCCCAGCATTTT. It specifies CASSLGQGKGQPQHF. This chain links TRBV12-3 or TRBV12-4 with TRBJ1-5, with 8 nucleotides matching TRBD1. The CDR3 runs to 15 residues. The V gene end was trimmed by 5 bases and the J gene end by 6 bases; junction bases not matched to a gene: 9.